This T cell receptor beta chain appears in the sequencing data of a study of T cell responses to AZD1222 COVID-19 vaccine. Study-wide findings and caveats: Reports indicate that nearly half of spike-specific TCRs are directed at unmutated variant regions. Elevations in Spike-specific TCR breadth and depth followed administration of two AZD1222 doses.

CDR1 and CDR2 from the germline V gene are MDHEN and SYDVKM. The CDR3 spans 14 residues. Trimming removed 7 bases from V and 4 bases from J, with 16 bases in between. This clone was counted a few times. Antigen: not known. TCRdb's table, derived via immunoSEQ multiplex PCR, lists solely in-frame clones and lacks some. Of about 130,000 clones in the sample, around four fifths were seen once. The source is an adult in good health. The starting material was peripheral blood, obtained on day 0 of AZD1222 vaccination. This chain links TRBV28 with TRBJ1-1; maybe TRBD1 (6 bases). The chain's CDR3 is CASMGGQLSTEAFF. The CDR3 DNA reads TGTGCCAGCATGGGGGGGCAGCTGAGCACTGAAGCTTTCTTT.